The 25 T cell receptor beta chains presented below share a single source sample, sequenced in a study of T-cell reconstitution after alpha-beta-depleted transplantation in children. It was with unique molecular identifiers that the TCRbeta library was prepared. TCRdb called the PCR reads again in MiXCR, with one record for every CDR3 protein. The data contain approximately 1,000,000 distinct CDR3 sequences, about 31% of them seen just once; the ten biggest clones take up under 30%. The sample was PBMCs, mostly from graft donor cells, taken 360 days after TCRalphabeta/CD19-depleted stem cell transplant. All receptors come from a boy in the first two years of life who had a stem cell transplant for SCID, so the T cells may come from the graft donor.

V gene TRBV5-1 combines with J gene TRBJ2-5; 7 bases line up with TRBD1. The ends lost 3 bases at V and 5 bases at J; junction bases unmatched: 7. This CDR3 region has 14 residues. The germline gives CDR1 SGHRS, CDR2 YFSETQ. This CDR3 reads CASSSTTGSETQYF. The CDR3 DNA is TGCGCCAGCAGCTCCACGACAGGGTCGGAGACCCAGTACTTC.

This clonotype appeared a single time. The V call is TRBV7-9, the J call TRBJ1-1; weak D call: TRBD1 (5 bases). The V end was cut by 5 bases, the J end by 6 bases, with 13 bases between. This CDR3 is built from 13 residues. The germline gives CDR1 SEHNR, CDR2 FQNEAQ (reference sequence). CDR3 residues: CASSLGWGAEAFF. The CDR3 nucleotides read TGTGCCAGCAGCCTGGGATGGGGGGCTGAAGCTTTCTTT.

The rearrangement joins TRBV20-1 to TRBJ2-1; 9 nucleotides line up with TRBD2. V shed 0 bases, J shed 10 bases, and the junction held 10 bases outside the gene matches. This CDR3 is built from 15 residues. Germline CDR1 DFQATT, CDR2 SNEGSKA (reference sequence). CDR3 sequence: CSARDYLAGSWEQFF. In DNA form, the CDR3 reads TGCAGTGCTAGAGATTACCTAGCGGGGTCATGGGAGCAGTTCTTC.

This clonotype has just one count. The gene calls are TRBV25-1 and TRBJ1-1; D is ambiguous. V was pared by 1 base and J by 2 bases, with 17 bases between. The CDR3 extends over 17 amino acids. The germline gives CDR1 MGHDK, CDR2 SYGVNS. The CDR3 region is CASSESGVGGLNTEAFF. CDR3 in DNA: TGTGCCAGCAGTGAATCGGGAGTTGGAGGGTTAAACACTGAAGCTTTCTTT.

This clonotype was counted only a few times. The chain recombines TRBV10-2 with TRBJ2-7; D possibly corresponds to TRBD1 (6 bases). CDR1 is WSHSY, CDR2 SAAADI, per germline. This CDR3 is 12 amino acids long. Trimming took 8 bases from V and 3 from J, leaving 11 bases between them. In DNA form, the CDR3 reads TGCGCCAGCCAACAGGGTGGCTACGAGCAGTACTTC. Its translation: CASQQGGYEQYF.

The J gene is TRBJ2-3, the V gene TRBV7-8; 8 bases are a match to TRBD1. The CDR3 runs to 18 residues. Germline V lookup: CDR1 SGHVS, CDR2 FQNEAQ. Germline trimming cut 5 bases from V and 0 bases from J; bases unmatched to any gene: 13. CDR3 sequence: CASSLNRGVLLSTDTQYF. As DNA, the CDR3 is TGTGCCAGCAGCCTGAACAGGGGGGTACTACTTAGCACAGATACGCAGTATTTT.

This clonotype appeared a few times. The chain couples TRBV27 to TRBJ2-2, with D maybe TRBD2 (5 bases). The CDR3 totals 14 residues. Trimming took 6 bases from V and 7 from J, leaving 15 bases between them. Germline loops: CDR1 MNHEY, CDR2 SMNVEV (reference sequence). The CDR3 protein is CASSPMRVNGELFF. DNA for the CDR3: TGTGCCAGCAGCCCGATGAGGGTCAACGGGGAGCTGTTTTTT.

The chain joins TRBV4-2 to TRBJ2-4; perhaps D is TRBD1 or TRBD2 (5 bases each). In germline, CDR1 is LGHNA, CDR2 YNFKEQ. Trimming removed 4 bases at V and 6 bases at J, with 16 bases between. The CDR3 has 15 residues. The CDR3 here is CASSREIGVGNIQYF. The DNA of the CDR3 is TGTGCCAGCAGCCGGGAGATAGGGGTTGGAAACATTCAGTACTTC.

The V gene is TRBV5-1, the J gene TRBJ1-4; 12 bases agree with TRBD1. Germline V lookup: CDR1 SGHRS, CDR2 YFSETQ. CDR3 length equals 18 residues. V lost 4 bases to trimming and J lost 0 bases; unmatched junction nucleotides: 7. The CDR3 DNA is TGCGCCAGCAGCAAGGGACAGGGGGCGCAGGCAACTAATGAAAAACTGTTTTTT. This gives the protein CASSKGQGAQATNEKLFF. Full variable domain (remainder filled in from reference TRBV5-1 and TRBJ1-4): KAGVTQTPRYLIKTRGQQVTLSCSPISGHRSVSWYQQTPGQGLQFLFEYFSETQRNKGNFPGRFSGRQFSNSRSEMNVSTLELGDSALYLCASSKGQGAQATNEKLFFGSGTQLSVL.

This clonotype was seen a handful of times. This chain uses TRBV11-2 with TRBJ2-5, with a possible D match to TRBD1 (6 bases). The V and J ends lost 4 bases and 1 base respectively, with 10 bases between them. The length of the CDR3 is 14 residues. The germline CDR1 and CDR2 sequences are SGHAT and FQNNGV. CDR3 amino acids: CASSSWDIQETQYF. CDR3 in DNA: TGTGCCAGCAGCTCCTGGGACATCCAAGAGACCCAGTACTTC.

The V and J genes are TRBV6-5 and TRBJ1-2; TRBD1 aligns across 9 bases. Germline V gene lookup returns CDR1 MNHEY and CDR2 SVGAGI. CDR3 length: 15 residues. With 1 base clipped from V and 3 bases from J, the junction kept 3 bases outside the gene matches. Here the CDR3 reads CASSYWTGDDYGYTF. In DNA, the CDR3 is TGTGCCAGCAGTTACTGGACAGGGGACGACTATGGCTACACCTTC.

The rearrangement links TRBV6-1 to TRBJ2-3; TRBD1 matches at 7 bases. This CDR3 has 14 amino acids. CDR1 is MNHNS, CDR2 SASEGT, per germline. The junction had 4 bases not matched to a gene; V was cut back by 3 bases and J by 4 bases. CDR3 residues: CASSDQTGADTQYF. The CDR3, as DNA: TGTGCCAGCAGTGATCAAACAGGGGCAGATACGCAGTATTTT.

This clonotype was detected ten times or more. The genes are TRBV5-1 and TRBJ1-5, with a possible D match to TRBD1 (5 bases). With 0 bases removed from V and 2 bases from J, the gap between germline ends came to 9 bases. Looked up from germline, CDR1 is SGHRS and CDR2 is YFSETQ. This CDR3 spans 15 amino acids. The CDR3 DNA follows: TGCGCCAGCAGCTTGGAAGGGGTAGGCAATCAGCCCCAGCATTTT. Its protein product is CASSLEGVGNQPQHF. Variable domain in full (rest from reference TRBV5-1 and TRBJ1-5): KAGVTQTPRYLIKTRGQQVTLSCSPISGHRSVSWYQQTPGQGLQFLFEYFSETQRNKGNFPGRFSGRQFSNSRSEMNVSTLELGDSALYLCASSLEGVGNQPQHFGDGTRLSIL.

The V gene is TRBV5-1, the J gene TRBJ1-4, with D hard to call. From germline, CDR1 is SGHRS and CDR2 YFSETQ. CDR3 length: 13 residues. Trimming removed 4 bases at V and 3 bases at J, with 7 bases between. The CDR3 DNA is TGCGCCAGCAGCCCGGGGTCTAATGAAAAACTGTTTTTT. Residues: CASSPGSNEKLFF.

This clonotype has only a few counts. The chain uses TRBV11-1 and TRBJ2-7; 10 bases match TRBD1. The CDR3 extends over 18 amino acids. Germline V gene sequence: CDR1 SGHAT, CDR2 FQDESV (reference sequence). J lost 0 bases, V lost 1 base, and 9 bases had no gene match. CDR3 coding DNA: TGTGCCAGCAGCTTAGTTTTTTGGGGGACAGGGGTCTCCTACGAGCAGTACTTC. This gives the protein CASSLVFWGTGVSYEQYF.

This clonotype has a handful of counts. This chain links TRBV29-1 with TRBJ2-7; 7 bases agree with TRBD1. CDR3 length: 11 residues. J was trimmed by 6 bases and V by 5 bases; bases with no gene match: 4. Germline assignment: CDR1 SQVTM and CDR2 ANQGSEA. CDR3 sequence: CSVHSGGEQYF. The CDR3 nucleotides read TGCAGCGTTCATTCAGGGGGCGAGCAGTACTTC.

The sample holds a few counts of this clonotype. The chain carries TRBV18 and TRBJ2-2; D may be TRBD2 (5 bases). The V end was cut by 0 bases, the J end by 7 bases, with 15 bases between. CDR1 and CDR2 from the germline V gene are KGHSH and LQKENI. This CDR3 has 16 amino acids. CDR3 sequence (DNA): TGTGCCAGCTCACCACCGGGCGGCCGGGAAGGCGGGGAGCTGTTTTTT. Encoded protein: CASSPPGGREGGELFF.

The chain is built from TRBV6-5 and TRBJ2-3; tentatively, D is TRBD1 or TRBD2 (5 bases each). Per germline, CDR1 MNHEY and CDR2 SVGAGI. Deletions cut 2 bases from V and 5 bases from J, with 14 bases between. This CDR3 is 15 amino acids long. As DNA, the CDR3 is TGTGCCAGCAGTTACGGGACGGTCGCGAGAGATACGCAGTATTTT. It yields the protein CASSYGTVARDTQYF.

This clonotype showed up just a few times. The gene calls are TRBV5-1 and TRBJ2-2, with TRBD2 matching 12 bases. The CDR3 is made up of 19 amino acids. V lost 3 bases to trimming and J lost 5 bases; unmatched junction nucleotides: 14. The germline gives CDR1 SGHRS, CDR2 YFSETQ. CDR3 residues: CASSSGLAGYRTGTGELFF. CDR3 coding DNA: TGCGCCAGCAGCTCTGGACTAGCGGGATACCGAACGGGGACCGGGGAGCTGTTTTTT. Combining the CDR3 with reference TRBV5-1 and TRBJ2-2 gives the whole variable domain KAGVTQTPRYLIKTRGQQVTLSCSPISGHRSVSWYQQTPGQGLQFLFEYFSETQRNKGNFPGRFSGRQFSNSRSEMNVSTLELGDSALYLCASSSGLAGYRTGTGELFFGEGSRLTVL.

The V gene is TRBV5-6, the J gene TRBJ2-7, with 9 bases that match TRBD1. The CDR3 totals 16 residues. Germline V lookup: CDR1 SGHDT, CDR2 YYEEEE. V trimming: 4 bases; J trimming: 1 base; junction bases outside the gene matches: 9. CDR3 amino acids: CASSAYPGQGSYEQYF. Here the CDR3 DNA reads TGTGCCAGCAGCGCCTATCCGGGACAGGGTTCCTACGAGCAGTACTTC.

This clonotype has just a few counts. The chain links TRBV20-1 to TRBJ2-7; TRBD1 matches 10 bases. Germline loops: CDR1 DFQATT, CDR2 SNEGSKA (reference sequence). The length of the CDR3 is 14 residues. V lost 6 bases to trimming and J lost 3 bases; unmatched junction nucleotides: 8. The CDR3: CSAMRTGGFYEQYF. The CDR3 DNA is TGCAGTGCAATGAGGACAGGGGGGTTCTACGAGCAGTACTTC.

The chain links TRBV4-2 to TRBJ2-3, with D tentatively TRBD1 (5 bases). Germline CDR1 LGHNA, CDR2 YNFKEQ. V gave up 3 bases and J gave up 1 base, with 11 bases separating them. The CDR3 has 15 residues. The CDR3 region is CASSQGPFRTDTQYF. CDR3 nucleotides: TGTGCCAGCAGCCAGGGGCCTTTCCGCACAGATACGCAGTATTTT.

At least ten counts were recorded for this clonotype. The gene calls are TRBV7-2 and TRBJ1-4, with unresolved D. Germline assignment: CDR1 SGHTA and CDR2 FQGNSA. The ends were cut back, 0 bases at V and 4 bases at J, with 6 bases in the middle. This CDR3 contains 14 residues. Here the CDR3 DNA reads TGTGCCAGCAGCTTAGCAGGGCTTAATGAAAAACTGTTTTTT. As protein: CASSLAGLNEKLFF.

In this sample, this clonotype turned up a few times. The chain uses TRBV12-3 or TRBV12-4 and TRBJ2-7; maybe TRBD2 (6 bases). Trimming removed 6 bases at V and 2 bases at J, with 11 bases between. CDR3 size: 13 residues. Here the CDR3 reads CASRPAGTYEQYF. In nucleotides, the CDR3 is TGTGCCAGCAGACCCGCGGGGACCTACGAGCAGTACTTC.

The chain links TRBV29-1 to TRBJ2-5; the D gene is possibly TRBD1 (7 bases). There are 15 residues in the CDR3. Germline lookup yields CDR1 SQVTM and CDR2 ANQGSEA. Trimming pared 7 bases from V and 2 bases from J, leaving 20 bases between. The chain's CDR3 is CSARRGRVLQETQYF. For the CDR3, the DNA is TGCAGCGCTCGGAGGGGGCGGGTACTACAAGAGACCCAGTACTTC.